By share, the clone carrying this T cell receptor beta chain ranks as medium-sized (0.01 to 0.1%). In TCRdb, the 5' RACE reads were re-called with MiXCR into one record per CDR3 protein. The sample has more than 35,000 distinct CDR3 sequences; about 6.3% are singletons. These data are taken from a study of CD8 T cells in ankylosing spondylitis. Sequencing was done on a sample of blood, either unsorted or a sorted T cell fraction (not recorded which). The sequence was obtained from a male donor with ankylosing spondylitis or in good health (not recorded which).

The CDR3 DNA sequence: TGCGCCAGCAGGACTTTCCCGGGGAATGAGCAGTTCTTC. It yields the protein CASRTFPGNEQFF. The chain carries TRBV5-1 and TRBJ2-1, with D possibly TRBD2 on 5 matching bases. The germline V gene has CDR1 SGHRS and CDR2 YFSETQ. V lost 5 bases and J 7 bases, leaving 13 bases between the germline ends. The length of the CDR3 is 13 residues.